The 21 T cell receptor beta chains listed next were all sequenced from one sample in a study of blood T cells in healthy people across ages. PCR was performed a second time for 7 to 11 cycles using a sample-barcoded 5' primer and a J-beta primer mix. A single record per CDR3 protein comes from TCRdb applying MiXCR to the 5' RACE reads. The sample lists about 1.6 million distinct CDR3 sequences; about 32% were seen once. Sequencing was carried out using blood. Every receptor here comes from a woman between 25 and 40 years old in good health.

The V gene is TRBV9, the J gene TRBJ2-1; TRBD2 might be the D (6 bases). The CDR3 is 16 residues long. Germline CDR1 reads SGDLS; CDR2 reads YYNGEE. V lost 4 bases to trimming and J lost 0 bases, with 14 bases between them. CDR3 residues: CASSLRDLSSYNEQFF. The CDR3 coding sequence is TGTGCCAGCAGCTTAAGGGACTTAAGCTCCTACAATGAGCAGTTCTTC.

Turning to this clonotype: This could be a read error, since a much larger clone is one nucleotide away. The CDR3 DNA reads TGCAGTGCTACGCCCCCCCTATACAAAGAGCAGTTCTTC. Amino acid sequence: CSATPPLYKEQFF. The V gene is TRBV20-1, the J gene TRBJ2-1; D not resolved. The CDR3 extends over 13 amino acids. The germline V gene encodes CDR1 DFQATT and CDR2 SNEGSKA (reference sequence).

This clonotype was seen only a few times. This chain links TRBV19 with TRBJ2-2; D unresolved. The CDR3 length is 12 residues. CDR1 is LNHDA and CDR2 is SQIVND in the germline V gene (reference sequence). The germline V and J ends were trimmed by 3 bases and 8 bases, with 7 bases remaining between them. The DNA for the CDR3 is TGTGCCAGTAGTATTGACCGTGGGGAGCTGTTTTTT. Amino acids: CASSIDRGELFF.

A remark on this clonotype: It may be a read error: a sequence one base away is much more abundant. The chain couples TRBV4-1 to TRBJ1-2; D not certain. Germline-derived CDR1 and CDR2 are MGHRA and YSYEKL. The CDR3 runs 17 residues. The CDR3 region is CASSPLSPGVTNYGCTF. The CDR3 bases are TGCGCCAGCAGCCCCCTAAGCCCAGGCGTAACTAACTATGGCTGCACCTTC.

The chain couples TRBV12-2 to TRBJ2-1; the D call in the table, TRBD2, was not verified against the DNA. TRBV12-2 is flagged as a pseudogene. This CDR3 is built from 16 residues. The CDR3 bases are TGTGCAAGTCGCTTAGAGTCCGGGCTTTCCTACAATGAGCAGTTCTTC. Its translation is CASRLESGLSYNEQFF.

CDR3 coding DNA: TGCAGCGTTGGAGAGCGGTCGGGAGTGTACGAGCAGTACTTC. Its translation: CSVGERSGVYEQYF. This rearrangement joins TRBV29-1 to TRBJ2-7, with D perhaps matching TRBD2 (6 bases). This CDR3 is built from 14 residues. Looked up from germline, CDR1 is SQVTM and CDR2 is ANQGSEA. Trimming took 4 bases from V and 4 from J, leaving 17 bases between them.

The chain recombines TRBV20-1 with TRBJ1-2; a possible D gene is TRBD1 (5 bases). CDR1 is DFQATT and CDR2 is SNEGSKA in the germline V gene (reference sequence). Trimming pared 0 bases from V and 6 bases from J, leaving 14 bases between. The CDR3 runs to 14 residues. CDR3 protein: CSARDPPIGDGYTF. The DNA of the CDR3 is TGCAGTGCTAGAGATCCCCCTATAGGGGATGGCTACACCTTC.

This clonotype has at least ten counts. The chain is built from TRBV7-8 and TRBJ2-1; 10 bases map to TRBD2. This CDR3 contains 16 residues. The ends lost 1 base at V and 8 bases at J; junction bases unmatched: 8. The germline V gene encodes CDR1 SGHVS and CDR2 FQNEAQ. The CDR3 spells CASSLVSSGSGDEQFF. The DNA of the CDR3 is TGTGCCAGCAGCTTAGTGTCTAGCGGGAGTGGGGATGAGCAGTTCTTC.

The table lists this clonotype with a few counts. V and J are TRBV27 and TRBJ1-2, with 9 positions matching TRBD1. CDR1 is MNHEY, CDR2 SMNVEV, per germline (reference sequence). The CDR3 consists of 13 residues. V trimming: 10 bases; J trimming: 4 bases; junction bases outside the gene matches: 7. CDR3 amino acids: CANTPDRGYGYTF. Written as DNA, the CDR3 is TGTGCCAATACACCGGACAGGGGCTATGGCTACACCTTC.

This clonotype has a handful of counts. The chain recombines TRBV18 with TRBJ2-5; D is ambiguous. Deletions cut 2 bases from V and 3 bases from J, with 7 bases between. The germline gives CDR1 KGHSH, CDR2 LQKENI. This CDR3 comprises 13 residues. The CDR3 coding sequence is TGTGCCAGCTCACCAGGCAGAAAAGAGACCCAGTACTTC. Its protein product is CASSPGRKETQYF.

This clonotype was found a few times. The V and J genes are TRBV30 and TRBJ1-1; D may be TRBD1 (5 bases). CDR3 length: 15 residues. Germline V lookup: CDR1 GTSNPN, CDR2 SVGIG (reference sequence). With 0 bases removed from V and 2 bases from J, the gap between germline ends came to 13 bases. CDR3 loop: CAWSVAGAGNTEAFF. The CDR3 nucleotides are TGTGCCTGGAGTGTTGCCGGGGCTGGTAACACTGAAGCTTTCTTT. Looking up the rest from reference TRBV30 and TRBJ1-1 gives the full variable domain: SQTIHQWPATLVQPVGSPLSLECTVEGTSNPNLYWYRQAAGRGLQLLFYSVGIGQISSEVPQNLSASRPQDRQFILSSKKLLLSDSGFYLCAWSVAGAGNTEAFFGQGTRLTVV.

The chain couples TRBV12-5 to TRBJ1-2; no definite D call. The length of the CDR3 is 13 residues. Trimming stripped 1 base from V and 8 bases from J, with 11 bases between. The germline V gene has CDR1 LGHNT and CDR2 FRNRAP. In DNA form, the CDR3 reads TGTGCTAGTGGTTTGGCAACCGTAGGCGGCTACACCTTC. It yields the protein CASGLATVGGYTF.

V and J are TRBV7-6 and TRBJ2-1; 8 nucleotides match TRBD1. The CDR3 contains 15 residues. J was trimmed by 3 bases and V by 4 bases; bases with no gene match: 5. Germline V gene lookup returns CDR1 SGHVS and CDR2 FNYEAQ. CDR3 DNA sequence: TGTGCCAGCAGCTCCCGACAGGGGATCTACAATGAGCAGTTCTTC. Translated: CASSSRQGIYNEQFF.

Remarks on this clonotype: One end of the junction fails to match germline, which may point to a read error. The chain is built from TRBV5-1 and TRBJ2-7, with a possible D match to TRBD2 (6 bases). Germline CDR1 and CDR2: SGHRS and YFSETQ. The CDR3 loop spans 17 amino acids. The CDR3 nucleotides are TGCACCAGCAGCTTGGAAGTGAAAGATAGCGGAGGCTACGAGCAGTACTTC. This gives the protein CTSSLEVKDSGGYEQYF.

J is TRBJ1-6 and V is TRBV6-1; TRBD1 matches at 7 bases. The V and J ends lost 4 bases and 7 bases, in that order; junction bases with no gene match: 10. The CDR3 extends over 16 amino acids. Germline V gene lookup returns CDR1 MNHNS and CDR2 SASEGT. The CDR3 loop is CASSVGGGQNNSPLHF. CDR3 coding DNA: TGTGCCAGCAGTGTTGGAGGGGGACAGAACAATTCACCCCTCCACTTT.

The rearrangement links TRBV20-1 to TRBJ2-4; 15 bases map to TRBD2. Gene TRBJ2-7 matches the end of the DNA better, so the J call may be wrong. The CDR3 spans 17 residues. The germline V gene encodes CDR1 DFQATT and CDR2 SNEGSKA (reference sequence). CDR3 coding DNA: TGCAGTGCTAGAGATTCACCCGGGACTAGCGGGAGGACCGAGCAGTACGTC. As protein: CSARDSPGTSGRTEQYV.

CDR3 DNA sequence: TGTGCCAGCAGCTTAGTATTGGCCGGGCCTTATGGCTACACCTTC. Protein sequence: CASSLVLAGPYGYTF. This chain connects TRBV7-8 to TRBJ1-2; no clear D. Germline V gene lookup returns CDR1 SGHVS and CDR2 FQNEAQ. The CDR3 consists of 15 residues. V gave up 1 base and J gave up 5 bases, with 14 bases separating them.

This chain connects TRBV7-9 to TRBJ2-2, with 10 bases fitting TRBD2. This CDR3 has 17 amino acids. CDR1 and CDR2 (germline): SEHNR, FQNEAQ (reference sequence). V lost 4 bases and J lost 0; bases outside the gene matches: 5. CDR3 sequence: CASSSGSGGPNTGELFF. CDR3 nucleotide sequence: TGTGCCAGCAGCTCTGGTAGCGGGGGGCCGAACACCGGGGAGCTGTTTTTT.

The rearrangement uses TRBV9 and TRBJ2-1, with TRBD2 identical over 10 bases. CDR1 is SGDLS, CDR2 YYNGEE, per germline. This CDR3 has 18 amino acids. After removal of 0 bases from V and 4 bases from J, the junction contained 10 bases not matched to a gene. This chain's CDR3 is CASSVAGVAGGPYNEQFF. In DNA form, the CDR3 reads TGTGCCAGCAGCGTAGCTGGGGTAGCGGGGGGCCCGTACAATGAGCAGTTCTTC.

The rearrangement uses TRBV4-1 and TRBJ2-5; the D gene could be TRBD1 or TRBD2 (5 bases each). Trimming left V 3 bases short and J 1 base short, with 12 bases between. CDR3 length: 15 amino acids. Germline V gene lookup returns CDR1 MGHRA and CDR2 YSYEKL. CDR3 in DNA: TGCGCCAGCAGCCACAACTCCGGGACCCAAGAGACCCAGTACTTC. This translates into CASSHNSGTQETQYF.

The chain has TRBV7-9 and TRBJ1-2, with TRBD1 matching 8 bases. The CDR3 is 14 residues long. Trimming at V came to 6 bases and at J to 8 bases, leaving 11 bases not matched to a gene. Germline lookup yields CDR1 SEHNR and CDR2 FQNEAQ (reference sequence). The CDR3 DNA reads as TGTGCCAGCAGACCGGGACAGGCTAGGGTCGGCTACACCTTC. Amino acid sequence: CASRPGQARVGYTF.